This TCR beta chain comes out of a study of blood T cell repertoires in COVID-19. The assay was immunoSEQ multiplex PCR, and TCRdb's table has in-frame clones only and misses some. The repertoire has 50,000 or so clones, 65% to 85% of them found once; the top ten carry 11%. V lost 0 bases, J lost 4 bases, and 11 bases lay in between. This CDR3 comprises 15 residues. Germline V CDR1 and CDR2: SGHTA, FQGNSA. The chain joins TRBV7-2 to TRBJ2-3; tentative D call: TRBD2 (7 bases). This TCR derives from a man of 80 years or more with COVID-19, enrolled during active disease. Sequenced input: peripheral blood. This CDR3 is CASSLAGGRSDTQYF. CDR3 DNA sequence: TGTGCCAGCAGCTTAGCGGGGGGGCGTTCAGATACGCAGTATTTT.